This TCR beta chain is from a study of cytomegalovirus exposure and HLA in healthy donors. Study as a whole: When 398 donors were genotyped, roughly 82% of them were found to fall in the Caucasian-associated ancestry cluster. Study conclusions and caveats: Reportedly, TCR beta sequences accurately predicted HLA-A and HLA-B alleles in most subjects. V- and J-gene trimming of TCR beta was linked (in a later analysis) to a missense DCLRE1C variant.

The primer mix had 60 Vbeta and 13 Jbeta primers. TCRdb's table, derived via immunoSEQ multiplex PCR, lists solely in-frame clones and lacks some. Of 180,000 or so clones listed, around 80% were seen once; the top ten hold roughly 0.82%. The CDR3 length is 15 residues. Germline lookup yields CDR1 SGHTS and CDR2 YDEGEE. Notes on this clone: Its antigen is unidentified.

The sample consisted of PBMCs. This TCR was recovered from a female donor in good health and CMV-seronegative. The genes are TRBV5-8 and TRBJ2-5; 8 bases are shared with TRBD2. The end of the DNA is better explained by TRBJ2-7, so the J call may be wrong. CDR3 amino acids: CASSLGGPGGYEQYF. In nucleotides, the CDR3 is TGTGCCAGCAGCTTGGGCGGCCCGGGGGGGTACGAGCAGTACTTC.